This T cell receptor (beta chain) was profiled in a study of T cells in women clearing cervical HPV infection. Study context: Women with histologically confirmed HPV16-related CIN3 or worse, 2 with invasive cancer, served as cases.

The protocol was immunoSEQ multiplex PCR, while the TCRdb copy is restricted to in-frame clones and leaves out a portion. In total, the table holds some 20,000 clones. As concerns this clone: Read coverage stops 3 residues before the CDR3 terminus; the germline J gene supplies the remainder.

CDR3 length: 14 residues. Germline V lookup: CDR1 KGHSH, CDR2 LQKENI. Sequenced sample: blood buffy coat. The TCR sequence derives from a woman aged 18-70 years with a cervical HPV16 infection that either progressed to CIN3+ or cleared (not recorded which). The rearrangement links TRBV18 to TRBJ2-4; 11 bases line up with TRBD1. The CDR3 loop is CASSRTGGDYGQYF. CDR3 DNA, as far as it was read: TGTGCCAGCTCACGGACAGGGGGCGACTATGGT.